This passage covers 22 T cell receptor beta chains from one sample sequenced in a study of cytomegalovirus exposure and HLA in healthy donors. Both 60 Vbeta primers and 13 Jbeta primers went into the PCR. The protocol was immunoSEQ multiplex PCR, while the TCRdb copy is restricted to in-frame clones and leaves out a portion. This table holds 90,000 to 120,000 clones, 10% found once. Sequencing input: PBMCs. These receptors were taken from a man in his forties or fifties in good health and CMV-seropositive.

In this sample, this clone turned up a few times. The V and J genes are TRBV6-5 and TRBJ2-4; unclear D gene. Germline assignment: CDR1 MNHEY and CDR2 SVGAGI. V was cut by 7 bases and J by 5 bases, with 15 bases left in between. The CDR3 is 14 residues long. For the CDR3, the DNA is TGTGCCAGCACGGGTTCCGGTTCCCAAAACATTCAGTACTTC. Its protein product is CASTGSGSQNIQYF.

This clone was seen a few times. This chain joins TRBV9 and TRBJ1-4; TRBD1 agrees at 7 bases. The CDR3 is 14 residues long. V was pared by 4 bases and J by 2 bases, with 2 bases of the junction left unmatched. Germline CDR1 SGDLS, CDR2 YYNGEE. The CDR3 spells CASSQQGTNEKLFF. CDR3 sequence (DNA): TGTGCCAGCAGCCAACAGGGGACTAATGAAAAACTGTTTTTT.

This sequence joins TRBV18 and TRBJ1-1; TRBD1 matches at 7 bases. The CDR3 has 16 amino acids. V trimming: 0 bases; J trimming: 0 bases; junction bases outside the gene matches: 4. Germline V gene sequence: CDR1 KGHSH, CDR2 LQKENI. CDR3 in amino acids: CASSPPKQGVNTEAFF. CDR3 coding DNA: TGTGCCAGCTCACCACCGAAGCAGGGGGTGAACACTGAAGCTTTCTTT.

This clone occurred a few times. The CDR3, as DNA: TGTGCCAGCTCACAACGGGAGCAGGGCTACGAGCAGTACTTC. Amino acid sequence: CASSQREQGYEQYF. The gene calls are TRBV18 and TRBJ2-7, with TRBD2 as a possible D gene (6 bases). Germline CDR1 is KGHSH and CDR2 is LQKENI. The CDR3 is 14 amino acids. Between the trimmed V and J ends, which lost 4 bases and 3 bases, there was a span of 13 bases. The full variable domain, its missing parts supplied by reference TRBV18 and TRBJ2-7, is NAGVMQNPRHLVRRRGQEARLRCSPMKGHSHVYWYRQLPEEGLKFMVYLQKENIIDESGMPKERFSAEFPKEGPSILRIQQVVRGDSAAYFCASSQREQGYEQYFGPGTRLTVT.

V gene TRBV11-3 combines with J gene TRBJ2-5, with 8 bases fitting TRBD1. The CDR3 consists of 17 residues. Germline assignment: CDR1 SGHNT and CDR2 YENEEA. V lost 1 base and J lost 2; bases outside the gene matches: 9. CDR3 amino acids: CASSLAGDRGRQETQYF. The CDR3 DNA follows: TGTGCCAGCAGCTTAGCGGGCGACAGGGGTCGACAAGAGACCCAGTACTTC.

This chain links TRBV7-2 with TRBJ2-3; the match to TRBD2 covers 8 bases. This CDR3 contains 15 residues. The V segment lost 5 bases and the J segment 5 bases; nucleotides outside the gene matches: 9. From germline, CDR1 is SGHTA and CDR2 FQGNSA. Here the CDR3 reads CASSTLLAERDTQYF. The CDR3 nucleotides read TGTGCCAGCAGCACCCTACTAGCGGAAAGAGATACGCAGTATTTT.

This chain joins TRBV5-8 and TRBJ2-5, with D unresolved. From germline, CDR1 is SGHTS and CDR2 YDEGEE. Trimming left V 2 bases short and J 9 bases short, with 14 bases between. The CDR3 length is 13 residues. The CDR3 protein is CASSFTGPEAQYF. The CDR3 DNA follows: TGTGCCAGCAGCTTTACTGGCCCTGAGGCCCAGTACTTC.

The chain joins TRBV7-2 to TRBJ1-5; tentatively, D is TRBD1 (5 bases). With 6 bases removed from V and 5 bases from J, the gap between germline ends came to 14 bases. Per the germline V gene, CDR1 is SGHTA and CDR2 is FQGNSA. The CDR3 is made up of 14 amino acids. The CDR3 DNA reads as TGTGCCAGCAGAACGCCAGGGTCCGATCAGCCCCAGCATTTT. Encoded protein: CASRTPGSDQPQHF.

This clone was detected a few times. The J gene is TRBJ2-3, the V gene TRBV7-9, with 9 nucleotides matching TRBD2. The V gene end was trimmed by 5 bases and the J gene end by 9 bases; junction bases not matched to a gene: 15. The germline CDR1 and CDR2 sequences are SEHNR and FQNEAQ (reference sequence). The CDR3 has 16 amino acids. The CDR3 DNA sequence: TGTGCCAGCAGCATCGGGACTAGCAGCGCAGATCGAACGCAGTATTTT. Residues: CASSIGTSSADRTQYF. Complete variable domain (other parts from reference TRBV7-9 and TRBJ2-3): DTGVSQNPRHKITKRGQNVTFRCDPISEHNRLYWYRQTLGQGPEFLTYFQNEAQLEKSRLLSDRFSAERPKGSFSTLEIQRTEQGDSAMYLCASSIGTSSADRTQYFGPGTRLTVL.

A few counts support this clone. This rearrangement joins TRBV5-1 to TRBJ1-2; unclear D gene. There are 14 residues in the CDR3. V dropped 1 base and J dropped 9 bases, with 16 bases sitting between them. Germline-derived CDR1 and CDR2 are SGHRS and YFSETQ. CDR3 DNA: TGCGCCAGCAGCTTGTCCCCACTGGTAGATAGCTACACCTTC. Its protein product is CASSLSPLVDSYTF.

The CDR3, as DNA: TGTGCCAGTTCTCAGACAGATCTCACAGATACGCAGTATTTT. Translation gives CASSQTDLTDTQYF. J is TRBJ2-3 and V is TRBV19; a weak D match, TRBD1 (5 bases). Between the trimmed V and J ends, which lost 8 bases and 2 bases, there was a span of 14 bases. The CDR3 extends over 14 amino acids. Germline V gene sequence: CDR1 LNHDA, CDR2 SQIVND (reference sequence).

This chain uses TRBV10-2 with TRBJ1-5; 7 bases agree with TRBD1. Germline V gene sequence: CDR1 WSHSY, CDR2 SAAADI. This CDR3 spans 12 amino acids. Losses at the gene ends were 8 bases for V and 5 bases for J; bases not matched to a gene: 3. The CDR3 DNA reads TGCGCCAGCTGCGGACAGGATCAGCCCCAGCATTTT. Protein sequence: CASCGQDQPQHF.

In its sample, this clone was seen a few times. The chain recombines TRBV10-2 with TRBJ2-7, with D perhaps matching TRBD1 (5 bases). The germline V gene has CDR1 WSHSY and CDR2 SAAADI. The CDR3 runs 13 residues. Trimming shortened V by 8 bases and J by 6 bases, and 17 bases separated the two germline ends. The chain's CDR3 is CASLGANGPEQYF. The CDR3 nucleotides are TGCGCCAGCCTTGGGGCCAATGGTCCCGAGCAGTACTTC.

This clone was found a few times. The CDR3 protein is CASSPTVVNTGELFF. For the CDR3, the DNA is TGTGCCAGCAGCCCTACCGTAGTGAACACCGGGGAGCTGTTTTTT. The V gene is TRBV7-2, the J gene TRBJ2-2; D is ambiguous. This CDR3 contains 15 residues. V lost 5 bases, J lost 1 base, and 11 bases lay in between. Germline lookup yields CDR1 SGHTA and CDR2 FQGNSA.

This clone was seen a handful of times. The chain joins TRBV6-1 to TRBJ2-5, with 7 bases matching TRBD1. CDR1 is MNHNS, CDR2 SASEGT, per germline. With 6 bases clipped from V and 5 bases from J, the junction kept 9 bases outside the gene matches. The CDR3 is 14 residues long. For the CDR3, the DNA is TGTGCCAGCAGCAGAGGGGGCGGTCAGGAGACCCAGTACTTC. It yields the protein CASSRGGGQETQYF.

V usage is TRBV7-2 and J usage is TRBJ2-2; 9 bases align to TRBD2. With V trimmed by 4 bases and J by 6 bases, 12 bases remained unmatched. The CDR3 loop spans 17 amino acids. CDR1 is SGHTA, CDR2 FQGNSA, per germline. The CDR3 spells CASSSHPGGGGSGELFF. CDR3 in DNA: TGTGCCAGCAGCTCCCATCCGGGCGGGGGGGGGTCCGGGGAGCTGTTTTTT.

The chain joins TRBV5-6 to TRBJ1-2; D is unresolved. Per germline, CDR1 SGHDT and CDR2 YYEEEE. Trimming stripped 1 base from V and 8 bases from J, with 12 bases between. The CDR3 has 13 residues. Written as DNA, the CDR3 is TGTGCCAGCAGCTTGCGCGCCGTCCGGGGCTACACCTTC. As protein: CASSLRAVRGYTF.

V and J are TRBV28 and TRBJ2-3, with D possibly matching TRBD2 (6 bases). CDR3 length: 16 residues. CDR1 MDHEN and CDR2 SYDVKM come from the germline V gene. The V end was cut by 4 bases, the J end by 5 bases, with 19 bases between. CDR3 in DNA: TGTGCCAGCAGTTCCAATGACTTGGCGGAGGGAGATACGCAGTATTTT. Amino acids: CASSSNDLAEGDTQYF.

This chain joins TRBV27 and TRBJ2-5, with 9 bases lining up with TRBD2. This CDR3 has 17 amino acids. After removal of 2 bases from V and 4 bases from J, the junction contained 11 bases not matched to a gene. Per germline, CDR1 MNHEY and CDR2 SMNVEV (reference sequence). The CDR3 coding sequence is TGTGCCAGCAGTTTAAATCCTAGCGGGACCGGATCAGAGACCCAGTACTTC. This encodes CASSLNPSGTGSETQYF.

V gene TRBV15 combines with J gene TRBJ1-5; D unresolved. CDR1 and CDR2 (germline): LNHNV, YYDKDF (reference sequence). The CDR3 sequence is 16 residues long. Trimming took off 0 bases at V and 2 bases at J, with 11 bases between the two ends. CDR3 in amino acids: CATSRDRGFGNQPQHF. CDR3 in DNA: TGTGCCACCAGCAGAGATCGGGGTTTTGGCAATCAGCCCCAGCATTTT.

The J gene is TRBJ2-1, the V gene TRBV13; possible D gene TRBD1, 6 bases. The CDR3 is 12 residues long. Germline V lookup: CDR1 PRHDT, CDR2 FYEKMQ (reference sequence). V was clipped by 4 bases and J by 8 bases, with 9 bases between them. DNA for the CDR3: TGTGCCAGCAGCTCGACAGGTTATGAGCAGTTCTTC. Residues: CASSSTGYEQFF.

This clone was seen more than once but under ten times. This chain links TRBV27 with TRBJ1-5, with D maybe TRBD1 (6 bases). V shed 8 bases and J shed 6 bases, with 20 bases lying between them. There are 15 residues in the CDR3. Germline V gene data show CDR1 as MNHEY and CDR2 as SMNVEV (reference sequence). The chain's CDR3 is CASAKVGGRGQPQHF. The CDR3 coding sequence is TGTGCCAGCGCTAAGGTCGGGGGGCGCGGTCAGCCCCAGCATTTT.